A single TCR beta chain is shown here with its context. This clonotype has just a few counts. The antigen it recognizes is unknown. Base-call qualities are not available, and no considerably larger clone is one nucleotide away. Via the germline V gene, CDR1 is KGHSH and CDR2 LQKENI. Compared with germline, V lacks 2 bases and J lacks 9 bases; bases without a gene match: 6. From cysteine to phenylalanine, the CDR3 is 14 amino acids long. Of the read, only the CDR3 DNA is kept; its 42 bases are in frame from base 1. In the paper's terms, the time point label means: persistent/refractory GD, antithyroid drugs over 5 years with positive TRAb. RNA was extracted from PBMCs in TRIzol for both TCR sequencing and RNA sequencing. The diagnosis of Graves' disease was made according to American Thyroid Association guidelines. Patients for the study were recruited at an endocrinology department in Xi'an, China. From each patient, around 8.3 milliliters of peripheral blood was collected into an EDTA anticoagulant tube. Ficoll Paque Plus density gradient separation was used to isolate PBMCs, and no further T cell sorting was performed. An Agilent 2100 Bioanalyzer and agarose gel were used to check RNA quality, and a NanoDrop 2000 was used to measure RNA concentration.

Library preparation was by multiplex PCR. Instrument on record: Illumina HiSeq 4000. CDR3 regions were amplified by Arm-PCR with iRepertoire HTBI primers to construct TCR beta libraries. Gel purification was performed on PCR products prior to sequencing. In the source study's methods: A total of 62 TRBV and about 13 TRBJ segments were identified across samples and were used for gene usage analysis of CDR3 amino acid clonotypes. COPE and FqMerger were used to merge filtered high-quality paired reads into contigs. BLAST was used to align contigs to the IMGT TRBV, TRBD and TRBJ reference genes, and CDR3 was defined following IMGT. Highly expanded clones were defined as clonotypes with a frequency above 0.1%. Repertoire diversity was measured by Shannon entropy, and V-J evenness by the Gini coefficient. A clonotype was considered public if more than one individual shared it. In-frame beta chains were kept once TCRdb had trimmed the public reads at Q25 with fastp and called clones with MiXCR. When rows share a CDR3 protein, they turn into one entry using the most common DNA and genes. In this record, the V and J calls reflect TCRdb's handling and not the investigators' own analysis. The sample data list 450,000 or so distinct CDR3 sequences, and around 20% of these were observed just once. The top ten hold approximately 8% of the sample.

These data originate in a study of regulatory T cells in long-lasting Graves disease (dated by TCRdb to about 2021). Notes on the research overall: Persistent Graves' disease was defined as persistently positive TSH receptor autoantibodies together with antithyroid drug treatment for over 5 years. Peripheral blood TCR sequencing and RNA sequencing compared persistent Graves' disease patients with newly diagnosed Graves' disease patients. The study was conducted in China and was registered as a clinical trial. TCR sequencing covered some 13 persistent and about 20 newly diagnosed Graves' disease patients, 33 samples in total. In the clinical cohort, patients with persistent Graves' disease had used antithyroid drugs for an average of about 10.3 years.

Paper-wide results and their limitations: Only peripheral blood was studied, because thyroid tissue, the primary lesion, was inaccessible. Only the TCR beta chain was sequenced and analyzed. As a limitation, the authors acknowledged that the small sample size may reduce accuracy. TRBV28, TRBJ1-2 and TRBJ2-5 were preferentially used in persistent disease, while TRBV20-1 and TRBJ2-1 were favored in newly diagnosed disease. Persistent Graves' disease patients showed lower TCR Shannon entropy and fewer highly expanded clones than newly diagnosed patients, suggesting clonal expansion. Persistent patients shared more public clonotypes among themselves (2,741) than newly diagnosed patients did (more than 850).

The sample in question was peripheral blood mononuclear cells (PBMCs), obtained when the disease was refractory, from a patient treated with antithyroid drugs. The sequence was collected from a female donor with Graves disease. This receptor chain uses TRBV18 and TRBJ2-4; TRBD1 aligns with 8 central bases. The CDR3 protein: CASSPIRTGIIQYF. In nucleotide form, the sequence is TGTGCCAGCTCACCAATCAGGACAGGGATCATTCAGTACTTC.